In this sample, the clone carrying this T cell receptor beta chain turned up once. Its matching antigen is unknown. Repertoires were generated with immunoSEQ multiplex PCR, while TCRdb's copy carries only in-frame clones and drops some. Seen here are approximately 22,000 clones, about four fifths observed once, and the top ten hold roughly 37%. This CDR3 is 11 amino acids long. The germline CDR1 and CDR2 sequences are SGHTA and FQGNSA. Trimming took 2 bases from V and 9 from J, leaving 4 bases between them. The sample is drawn from a study of vaccination effects on CD4 cells after COVID-19. Notes on the study in general: The authors studied few convalescent patients and collected no early post-infection timepoints.

Peptide-pool stimulation followed by sequencing identified expanded antigen-specific CD4+ clonotypes in the ViraFEST assay. On day 10 of culture, CD4+ T cells were separated out. PCR confirmed that the person was infected with SARS-CoV-2 between March and December 2020. The source was CD4+ T cells from PBMCs cultured with a peptide pool, collected before COVID-19 vaccination. The sequence was obtained from a human donor who had a prior SARS-CoV-2 infection. This sequence joins TRBV7-2 and TRBJ2-2, with unresolved D. CDR3 protein: CASSLFRELFF. Here the CDR3 DNA reads TGTGCCAGCAGCTTATTCCGGGAGCTGTTTTTT.